This T cell receptor (beta chain) was captured in a study of vaccination effects on CD4 cells after COVID-19. This clone was detected once. Its specificity is not known. Clones were read by immunoSEQ multiplex PCR, and TCRdb kept only the in-frame ones, dropping some. Among over 55,000 clones listed, roughly 80% were seen once. Whole-study findings and limits: In the study, convalescent patients were few, and early post-infection timepoints were absent. Vaccine- and infection-induced clones showed marked clonal contraction late following vaccination.

Prior to sequencing, the ViraFEST assay stimulated PBMC with viral peptide pools, which expanded the antigen-specific CD4+ T cells. Culture proceeded for approximately 9 days, and CD4+ T cells were then isolated. Vaccine recipients, nucleocapsid antibody negative, had no prior SARS-CoV-2 infection. For each well, roughly 2 million PBMC were cultured with 8.5 to 10 IU/ml IL-2 and around 9 ug/ml peptides. Half-medium changes using IL-2 medium occurred on days 3 and 7. The source is a human donor who received a COVID-19 vaccine. Sequencing was performed on CD4+ T cells from PBMCs cultured with HCoV-OC43 spike peptides, taken before COVID-19 vaccination. Subset meaning: HCoV-OC43 spike overlapping peptide pool stimulation.

The CDR3 region has the DNA TGTGCTAGTGGTTCCGGGGGGCGTGATTCACCCCTCCACTTT. It is translated as CASGSGGRDSPLHF. This sequence joins TRBV12-5 and TRBJ1-6, with a tentative D call TRBD1 (6 bases). Trimming shortened V by 4 bases and J by 8 bases, and 12 bases separated the two germline ends. CDR1 is LGHNT and CDR2 is FRNRAP in the germline V gene. This CDR3 region has 14 residues.